These 23 T cell receptor beta chains were all obtained from the same sample, sequenced in a study of blood T cells in healthy people across ages. Using a J-beta primer mix together with a sample-barcoded 5' primer, a second PCR was run for roughly 6 to 12 cycles. Using its own MiXCR run on the 5' RACE reads, TCRdb lists one record per CDR3 protein. The repertoire holds under 700,000 distinct CDR3 sequences, with less than 25% as singletons. In addition, the sample was reused for a study of T cells of mothers and their children.

The sequenced sample consisted of blood. The receptors come from a boy aged 5-17 years in good health.

The V call is TRBV7-2, the J call TRBJ2-1; no firm D call. The germline CDR1 and CDR2 sequences are SGHTA and FQGNSA. The CDR3 covers 11 residues. The V gene lost 5 bases and the J gene lost 10 bases, with 9 bases spanning the gap. The CDR3 DNA sequence: TGTGCCAGCAGCCCTAGGCCCGAGCAGTTCTTC. The encoded protein is CASSPRPEQFF.

A few counts support this clonotype. The chain employs TRBV12-3 or TRBV12-4 and TRBJ2-1, with D hard to call. The CDR3 is made up of 14 amino acids. Deletions cut 6 bases from V and 4 bases from J, with 13 bases between. CDR3 in DNA: TGTGCCAGCAGGGTAGGGCCCCTATACAATGAGCAGTTCTTC. Translation gives CASRVGPLYNEQFF.

J is TRBJ2-3 and V is TRBV4-3; tentatively, D is TRBD2 (5 bases). CDR3 length equals 15 residues. Germline V gives CDR1 LGHNA, CDR2 YSLEER. V gave up 0 bases and J gave up 9 bases, with 16 bases separating them. The CDR3 nucleotides are TGCGCCAGCAGCCAAGATTATCCGGCACGGGGAACGCAGTATTTT. Translated: CASSQDYPARGTQYF.

This clonotype was counted only a few times. This chain connects TRBV9 to TRBJ1-1; D is unresolved. This CDR3 contains 14 residues. V was trimmed by 0 bases and J by 1 base, leaving 7 bases between them. The germline V gene encodes CDR1 SGDLS and CDR2 YYNGEE. As DNA, the CDR3 is TGTGCCAGCAGCGTAGTAACGGAGAACACTGAAGCTTTCTTT. Translating gives CASSVVTENTEAFF.

This clonotype was picked up a small number of times. The chain joins TRBV29-1 to TRBJ1-2, with 7 bases lining up with TRBD1. With V trimmed by 7 bases and J by 3 bases, 5 bases remained unmatched. The germline V gene encodes CDR1 SQVTM and CDR2 ANQGSEA. CDR3 length: 12 residues. Here the CDR3 DNA reads TGCAGCGCTGCTGGACAGGACTATGGCTACACCTTC. Translation: CSAAGQDYGYTF.

This clonotype showed up just a few times. At one end the junction does not follow the germline gene, possibly because of a read error. The rearrangement joins TRBV20-1 to TRBJ2-1; tentative D call: TRBD1 (6 bases). The CDR3 consists of 11 residues. Germline CDR1 is DFQATT and CDR2 is SNEGSKA (reference sequence). CDR3 region: CSAMRVRGSLF. As DNA, the CDR3 is TGCAGTGCTATGCGGGTCAGGGGCTCCCTCTTC.

This chain links TRBV4-1 with TRBJ1-5, with D perhaps matching TRBD1 (5 bases). The CDR3 spans 16 residues. Germline V gives CDR1 MGHRA, CDR2 YSYEKL. V was pared by 0 bases and J by 2 bases, with 11 bases between. CDR3 sequence: CASSQEQARGNQPQHF. The DNA for the CDR3 is TGCGCCAGCAGCCAAGAGCAGGCCAGGGGCAATCAGCCCCAGCATTTT.

This clonotype occurred a few times. V gene TRBV6-4 combines with J gene TRBJ1-2; D remains unclear. The CDR3 covers 15 residues. In germline, CDR1 is MRHNA, CDR2 SNTAGT. Trimming took off 0 bases at V and 4 bases at J, with 12 bases between the two ends. In DNA, the CDR3 is TGTGCCAGCAGTGACTCCCCCGGATACGGCTATGGCTACACCTTC. Translation gives CASSDSPGYGYGYTF.

The rearrangement joins TRBV29-1 to TRBJ2-5; D not certain. The J call could be wrong; TRBJ2-7 is a better fit for the DNA end. Germline CDR1 is SQVTM and CDR2 is ANQGSEA. The CDR3 has 13 residues. CDR3 amino acids: CSVEVAVSYEQYF. CDR3 bases: TGCAGCGTTGAAGTGGCCGTCTCCTACGAGCAGTACTTC.

This clonotype was found a few times. This chain connects TRBV7-6 to TRBJ2-1; D unclear. Germline V gene sequence: CDR1 SGHVS, CDR2 FNYEAQ. The CDR3 has 15 residues. Trimming cost V 0 bases and J 4 bases, with 10 bases left between them. In DNA, the CDR3 is TGTGCCAGCAGCTTAGCGCTGGGGAATTACAATGAGCAGTTCTTC. Encoded protein: CASSLALGNYNEQFF.

The CDR3 DNA reads TGTGCCAGCAGTCCCGGACCTTCGGGCGGCACAGATACGCAGTATTTT. Residues: CASSPGPSGGTDTQYF. V is TRBV6-1 and J is TRBJ2-3, with D unresolved. CDR1 and CDR2 from the germline V gene are MNHNS and SASEGT. The V end lost 5 bases, the J end lost 1 base, and 16 bases lay between the germline ends. This CDR3 contains 16 residues.

This clonotype was detected only a few times. This sequence joins TRBV18 and TRBJ2-5; weak D call: TRBD2 (5 bases). V was trimmed by 6 bases and J by 1 base, leaving 18 bases between them. The CDR3 loop spans 16 amino acids. Germline assignment: CDR1 KGHSH and CDR2 LQKENI. The CDR3 coding sequence is TGTGCCAGCTCCCCTCTAGGAAGCGGAGCCCAAGAGACCCAGTACTTC. Translated: CASSPLGSGAQETQYF.

About this clonotype: The junction differs from germline at one of its ends, possibly a read error. V usage is TRBV20-1 and J usage is TRBJ1-4; TRBD1 might be the D (5 bases). Germline V CDR1 and CDR2: DFQATT, SNEGSKA (reference sequence). The CDR3 is 16 amino acids. CDR3 residues: CSGRAQGDATNEKLFF. The CDR3 DNA follows: TGCAGTGGTAGAGCTCAGGGAGATGCAACTAATGAAAAACTGTTTTTT.

This clonotype was recorded at least ten times. The chain combines TRBV4-3 with TRBJ1-4, with 9 bases matching TRBD1. Trimming removed 3 bases from V and 9 bases from J; junction bases left unmatched: 11. In germline, CDR1 is LGHNA, CDR2 YSLEER. The CDR3 is made up of 16 amino acids. CDR3 amino acids: CASSHDTGTGSQKLFF. The DNA for the CDR3 is TGCGCCAGCAGCCACGACACCGGGACAGGGTCGCAAAAACTGTTTTTT.

This clonotype has only a few counts. This chain uses TRBV12-3 or TRBV12-4 with TRBJ2-1; TRBD1 matches 10 bases. With 6 bases clipped from V and 6 bases from J, the junction kept 5 bases outside the gene matches. The CDR3 extends over 14 amino acids. The CDR3 sequence: CASRDRGPVNEQFF. CDR3 nucleotide sequence: TGTGCCAGCAGAGACAGGGGGCCCGTCAATGAGCAGTTCTTC.

The V gene is TRBV15, the J gene TRBJ2-1; 10 positions agree with TRBD1. J lost 7 bases, V lost 3 bases, and 6 bases had no gene match. The CDR3 sequence is 15 residues long. Looked up from germline, CDR1 is LNHNV and CDR2 is YYDKDF (reference sequence). The CDR3 sequence: CATSSWDRGENEQFF. The CDR3 nucleotides are TGTGCCACCAGCAGTTGGGACAGGGGTGAAAATGAGCAGTTCTTC.

This sequence joins TRBV27 and TRBJ1-1; possible D gene TRBD1, 6 bases. The CDR3 is made up of 15 amino acids. In germline, CDR1 is MNHEY, CDR2 SMNVEV (reference sequence). Deletions cut 5 bases from V and 0 bases from J, with 13 bases between. The DNA for the CDR3 is TGTGCCAGCAGTATCCGGAGGGGGGTGAACACTGAAGCTTTCTTT. Encoded protein: CASSIRRGVNTEAFF.

The chain has TRBV29-1 and TRBJ2-5; no reliable D call. Germline-derived CDR1 and CDR2 are SQVTM and ANQGSEA. Trimming took 7 bases from V and 4 from J, leaving 7 bases between them. There are 10 residues in the CDR3. CDR3 nucleotide sequence: TGCAGCGCGTTCGTAGAGACCCAGTACTTC. Translation gives CSAFVETQYF.

Notes on this clonotype: A much bigger clone sits one base away, suggesting this may be a read error. CDR3 coding DNA: TGTGCCAGCAGTTTCCGGAGCTCCTACGAGCAGTACTTC. This codes for CASSFRSSYEQYF. J is TRBJ2-7 and V is TRBV28; D is undetermined. The germline CDR1 and CDR2 sequences are MDHEN and SYDVKM. This CDR3 has 13 amino acids. The V end was cut by 3 bases, the J end by 0 bases, with 6 bases between.

This clonotype was counted between two and nine times. The gene calls are TRBV6-2 or TRBV6-3 and TRBJ2-5, with D maybe TRBD1 (6 bases). The DNA end is more similar to TRBJ2-1, so the J call may be wrong. Per germline, CDR1 MNHEY and CDR2 SVGEGT. CDR3 length equals 16 residues. CDR3 protein: CASSYPRRGTYNEQFF. CDR3 DNA sequence: TGTGCCAGCAGTTACCCCCGACGAGGGACATACAATGAGCAGTTCTTC.

Comments on this clonotype: Mismatch with germline at one junction end may stem from a read error. The chain uses TRBV7-7 and TRBJ2-5, with 8 bases aligning to TRBD2. Germline V gene sequence: CDR1 SSHAT, CDR2 FNYEAQ (reference sequence). The CDR3 runs 16 residues. The DNA for the CDR3 is TGTGCTAGCAGCTTAGAAATTAGAGCGGGGGAAGAGACCCAGTACTTC. Amino acid sequence: CASSLEIRAGEETQYF.

This clonotype was counted a few times. Being one base from a much bigger clone, this may be a read error. The J gene is TRBJ1-2, the V gene TRBV12-3 or TRBV12-4; D unclear. The CDR3 length is 13 residues. Trimming stripped 3 bases from V and 4 bases from J, with 9 bases between. The DNA for the CDR3 is TGTGCCAGCAGTTTCTCCAGAGGCTATGGCTACACCTTC. Protein: CASSFSRGYGYTF.

The sample holds a few counts of this clonotype. The gene calls are TRBV28 and TRBJ2-5; 9 bases agree with TRBD1. The J call may be in error: the DNA end matches TRBJ2-7 better. Germline loops: CDR1 MDHEN, CDR2 SYDVKM. This CDR3 contains 19 residues. The CDR3 nucleotides are TGTGCCAGCAGTTTCGCCGACATTAACCCGGGACAGGGTGCTTACGAGCAGTACTTC. Its protein product is CASSFADINPGQGAYEQYF.